The sample holds many counts of the clone carrying this T cell receptor (beta chain). Its antigen is still unknown. CDR3 size: 16 residues. From germline, CDR1 is SGHNT and CDR2 YENEEA. Between the trimmed V and J ends, which lost 3 bases and 5 bases, there was a span of 17 bases. As part of library construction, unique molecular identifiers were attached to individual cDNA molecules. TCRdb reanalysed the 5' RACE reads using MiXCR and keeps one entry per CDR3 protein. Of 40,000 or so distinct CDR3 sequences detected, almost 6% appear once; the ten largest clones hold 7.6%. The entry originates in a study of early T cells in non-severe SARS-CoV-2 infection. Study-wide context: It was bulk RNA from unsorted whole blood that was sequenced, and the chains were unpaired. Points from the study as a whole: Matching against VDJdb likely underestimated virus-specific expansions, favoring anti-spike CD8.

The material sequenced was whole blood. The genes are TRBV11-3 and TRBJ2-1, with D tentatively TRBD2 (5 bases). The sequence came from an adult who was a healthcare worker with PCR-confirmed SARS-CoV-2 infection or an uninfected control (not recorded which). The CDR3 coding sequence is TGTGCCAGCAGCTTTGGGGATCCTAGCACCCACAATGAGCAGTTCTTC. It codes for CASSFGDPSTHNEQFF.